Each of the 20 T cell receptor beta chains below was sequenced from the same sample in a study of blood T cell repertoires in COVID-19. TCRdb's copy holds only in-frame clones and misses some; the assay was immunoSEQ multiplex PCR. Here the sample spans about 330,000 clones, more than 85% being singletons. Specimen: PBMCs or T cells enriched from blood (not recorded which). The source of these receptors is a woman in her 30s who had recovered from COVID-19.

The chain employs TRBV7-2 and TRBJ2-7; perhaps TRBD1 as D (5 bases). Per germline, CDR1 SGHTA and CDR2 FQGNSA. V lost 6 bases, J lost 3 bases, and 15 bases lay in between. There are 14 residues in the CDR3. The CDR3 nucleotides read TGTGCCAGCAGTCGTTGGCAGGGCCACTACGAGCAGTACTTC. The encoded protein is CASSRWQGHYEQYF.

The chain joins TRBV29-1 to TRBJ2-1; weak D call: TRBD2 (5 bases). Germline V gives CDR1 SQVTM, CDR2 ANQGSEA. V was cut by 4 bases and J by 9 bases, with 10 bases left in between. There are 11 residues in the CDR3. CDR3 residues: CSVGGGGEQFF. CDR3 DNA sequence: TGCAGCGTTGGAGGAGGAGGTGAGCAGTTCTTC.

The rearrangement links TRBV28 to TRBJ1-3, with 7 bases that match TRBD1. CDR1 MDHEN and CDR2 SYDVKM come from the germline V gene. The CDR3 totals 15 residues. V gave up 6 bases and J gave up 2 bases; unmatched junction bases: 7. The CDR3 region has the DNA TGTGCCAGCAGCCGAAGGGACAGAACTGGAAACACCATATATTTT. This codes for CASSRRDRTGNTIYF.

This chain joins TRBV5-1 and TRBJ1-2, with 7 bases that match TRBD1. The CDR3 runs to 15 residues. The V gene end was trimmed by 4 bases and the J gene end by 5 bases; junction bases not matched to a gene: 11. Germline loops: CDR1 SGHRS, CDR2 YFSETQ. The CDR3 bases are TGCGCCAGCAGCCTTCAGTACAGGGGCCAATATGGCTACACCTTC. Translation: CASSLQYRGQYGYTF.

This chain connects TRBV10-3 to TRBJ1-5; 8 positions agree with TRBD1. The CDR3 consists of 14 residues. Trimming took 2 bases from V and 6 from J; bases not matched to a gene: 3. In germline, CDR1 is ENHRY, CDR2 SYGVKD. CDR3 amino acids: CAISEGTGLQPQHF. The CDR3 nucleotides are TGTGCCATCAGTGAGGGGACAGGTCTTCAGCCCCAGCATTTT.

J is TRBJ1-1 and V is TRBV7-2; 7 nucleotides align to TRBD1. The junction had 8 bases not matched to a gene; V was cut back by 5 bases and J by 2 bases. Germline CDR1 and CDR2: SGHTA and FQGNSA. The CDR3 sequence is 15 residues long. CDR3 sequence (DNA): TGTGCCAGCAGCGCCCCCGACAGGGCAAACACTGAAGCTTTCTTT. Its translation: CASSAPDRANTEAFF. The whole variable domain, remainder taken from reference TRBV7-2 and TRBJ1-1, is GAGVSQSPSNKVTEKGKDVELRCDPISGHTALYWYRQSLGQGLEFLIYFQGNSAPDKSGLPSDRFSAERTGGSVSTLTIQRTQQEDSAVYLCASSAPDRANTEAFFGQGTRLTVV.

This clone was counted a single time. V gene TRBV28 combines with J gene TRBJ1-4; no clear D. Trimming cost V 2 bases and J 8 bases, with 12 bases left between them. There are 14 residues in the CDR3. Germline-derived CDR1 and CDR2 are MDHEN and SYDVKM. CDR3 region: CASSLVQKREKLFF. In DNA, the CDR3 is TGTGCCAGCAGTTTAGTCCAGAAAAGAGAAAAACTGTTTTTT.

Details on this clone: Other DNA sequences within the sample encode an identical CDR3. The chain employs TRBV7-2 and TRBJ2-3; tentative D call: TRBD1 (6 bases). Germline-derived CDR1 and CDR2 are SGHTA and FQGNSA. The CDR3 is made up of 15 amino acids. Trimming left V 1 base short and J 5 bases short, with 13 bases between. CDR3 sequence (DNA): TGTGCCAGCAGCTTAGTGGTGGGGGCGGGAGATACGCAGTATTTT. Protein sequence: CASSLVVGAGDTQYF.

This clone was seen only a few times. The CDR3 sequence is CASSQISAGELFF. CDR3 DNA: TGCGCCAGCAGCCAAATTAGTGCCGGGGAGCTGTTTTTT. The gene calls are TRBV4-3 and TRBJ2-2, with unresolved D. This CDR3 contains 13 residues. The germline V gene has CDR1 LGHNA and CDR2 YSLEER. V was trimmed by 2 bases and J by 6 bases, leaving 7 bases between them.

The CDR3, as DNA: TGTGCCAGCACCCCAGGCCGGGACACAAAGCAGTACTTC. As protein: CASTPGRDTKQYF. This chain joins TRBV6-5 and TRBJ2-7, with a weak D call TRBD1 (6 bases). The CDR3 has 13 amino acids. The V end lost 7 bases, the J end lost 8 bases, and 18 bases lay between the germline ends. From germline, CDR1 is MNHEY and CDR2 SVGAGI.

The rearrangement uses TRBV7-3 and TRBJ2-3; D is possibly TRBD1 (6 bases). Germline assignment: CDR1 SGHTA and CDR2 FQGTGA. Deletions cut 6 bases from V and 0 bases from J, with 13 bases between. The CDR3 sequence is 15 residues long. CDR3 bases: TGTGCCAGCAGGGAACAGGGCAAGAGCACAGATACGCAGTATTTT. Translation gives CASREQGKSTDTQYF.

This chain's CDR3 is CAISGSGGNTGELFF. CDR3 DNA: TGTGCCATCAGTGGTAGCGGGGGGAACACCGGGGAGCTGTTTTTT. This chain joins TRBV10-3 and TRBJ2-2; 9 positions agree with TRBD2. After removal of 4 bases from V and 1 base from J, the junction contained 1 base not matched to a gene. The germline V gene encodes CDR1 ENHRY and CDR2 SYGVKD. The CDR3 is 15 amino acids.

The V gene is TRBV19, the J gene TRBJ1-1; 8 bases agree with TRBD1. Germline assignment: CDR1 LNHDA and CDR2 SQIVND (reference sequence). The CDR3 loop spans 15 amino acids. The J segment lost 1 base and the V segment lost 5 bases, leaving 6 bases of the junction unmatched. The CDR3, as DNA: TGTGCCAGTAGTCAGCGAGGACAGGGGAACACTGAAGCTTTCTTT. Its translation is CASSQRGQGNTEAFF. The full variable domain, its missing parts supplied by reference TRBV19 and TRBJ1-1, is DGGITQSPKYLFRKEGQNVTLSCEQNLNHDAMYWYRQDPGQGLRLIYYSQIVNDFQKGDIAEGYSVSREKKESFPLTVTSAQKNPTAFYLCASSQRGQGNTEAFFGQGTRLTVV.

The CDR3 loop is CATNDRINGYTF. For the CDR3, the DNA is TGTGCCACCAATGACAGGATAAATGGCTACACCTTC. The chain joins TRBV2 to TRBJ1-2, with D tentatively TRBD1 (6 bases). Germline loops: CDR1 SNHLY, CDR2 FYNNEI. The V and J ends lost 10 bases and 6 bases respectively, with 15 bases between them. The CDR3 runs to 12 residues.

In the case of this clone: Other DNA sequences in this sample translate to the same CDR3. The chain links TRBV28 to TRBJ2-1; 7 bases align to TRBD1. The V segment lost 3 bases and the J segment 0 bases; nucleotides outside the gene matches: 2. This CDR3 is 15 amino acids long. CDR1 and CDR2 from the germline V gene are MDHEN and SYDVKM. CDR3 protein: CASSFRGSSYNEQFF. CDR3 coding DNA: TGTGCCAGCAGTTTCAGGGGGTCCTCCTACAATGAGCAGTTCTTC.

The chain joins TRBV28 to TRBJ2-3; TRBD2 aligns across 8 bases. The CDR3 contains 16 residues. Looked up from germline, CDR1 is MDHEN and CDR2 is SYDVKM. The V segment lost 5 bases and the J segment 5 bases; nucleotides outside the gene matches: 12. CDR3 nucleotide sequence: TGTGCCAGCAGTCCAGCGGGAGTTGGGTGGGAAGATACGCAGTATTTT. Protein sequence: CASSPAGVGWEDTQYF.

This clone was observed once. The chain couples TRBV6-6 to TRBJ1-1, with 7 bases aligning to TRBD1. The CDR3 consists of 13 residues. V lost 7 bases to trimming and J lost 6 bases; unmatched junction nucleotides: 8. Germline CDR1 is MNHNY and CDR2 is SVGAGI (reference sequence). The CDR3 reads CASITRDSPEAFF. For the CDR3, the DNA is TGTGCCAGCATCACCCGGGACAGCCCTGAAGCTTTCTTT.

The rearrangement uses TRBV18 and TRBJ2-5; maybe TRBD1 (5 bases). V was trimmed by 3 bases and J by 5 bases, leaving 16 bases between them. Germline lookup yields CDR1 KGHSH and CDR2 LQKENI. There are 15 residues in the CDR3. DNA for the CDR3: TGTGCCAGCTCACCCCGAGCGACAGCGCAGGAGACCCAGTACTTC. Protein: CASSPRATAQETQYF.

J is TRBJ1-2 and V is TRBV4-1; tentatively, D is TRBD1 (5 bases). Germline V gene lookup returns CDR1 MGHRA and CDR2 YSYEKL. This CDR3 contains 15 residues. Trimming took off 0 bases at V and 4 bases at J, with 12 bases between the two ends. This CDR3 reads CASSQDPDTTYGYTF. DNA of the CDR3: TGCGCCAGCAGCCAAGACCCGGACACTACCTATGGCTACACCTTC.

CDR3 protein: CASSEGLAGDEQYF. The CDR3, as DNA: TGTGCCAGCAGCGAGGGACTAGCGGGAGACGAGCAGTACTTC. This chain links TRBV13 with TRBJ2-7; 14 bases fit TRBD2. V was clipped by 5 bases and J by 5 bases; unmatched bases: 2. This CDR3 has 14 residues. The germline V gene encodes CDR1 PRHDT and CDR2 FYEKMQ (reference sequence). The complete variable domain, with remaining parts taken from reference TRBV13 and TRBJ2-7, reads AAGVIQSPRHLIKEKRETATLKCYPIPRHDTVYWYQQGPGQDPQFLISFYEKMQSDKGSIPDRFSAQQFSDYHSELNMSSLELGDSALYFCASSEGLAGDEQYFGPGTRLTVT.